The 13 T cell receptor beta chains below were found in one sample sequenced in a study of blood T cell repertoires in COVID-19. This table comes from immunoSEQ multiplex PCR, and its TCRdb copy is limited to in-frame clones, with some not included. The table shows around 140,000 clones, with 87% occurring only once. The specimen was peripheral blood. The receptors here all came from a man aged 45-65 years with active COVID-19.

The rearrangement uses TRBV6-2 or TRBV6-3 and TRBJ1-1; TRBD1 agrees at 8 bases. From germline, CDR1 is MNHEY and CDR2 SVGEGT. This CDR3 is 16 amino acids long. The V gene end was trimmed by 2 bases and the J gene end by 7 bases; junction bases not matched to a gene: 12. CDR3 loop: CASSYPLTGGTFEAFF. CDR3 DNA sequence: TGTGCCAGCAGTTACCCCCTCACAGGGGGTACATTTGAAGCTTTCTTT.

CDR3 loop: CASSPRGGTNEKLFF. The CDR3 bases are TGTGCCAGCTCACCACGCGGGGGGACTAATGAAAAACTGTTTTTT. The chain uses TRBV18 and TRBJ1-4, with TRBD1 as a possible D gene (5 bases). The V and J ends lost 1 base and 2 bases respectively, with 8 bases between them. This CDR3 contains 15 residues. CDR1 is KGHSH, CDR2 LQKENI, per germline.

The V call is TRBV30, the J call TRBJ1-4; D unresolved. Germline values: CDR1 GTSNPN, CDR2 SVGIG (reference sequence). This CDR3 region has 15 residues. V was clipped by 6 bases and J by 6 bases, with 20 bases between them. CDR3 DNA sequence: TGTGCCTGTCTCCCAATAAGCGGGAACCATGAAAAACTGTTTTTT. Translation gives CACLPISGNHEKLFF.

The genes are TRBV23-1 and TRBJ2-7; a weak D match, TRBD1 (5 bases). TRBV23-1 is flagged as an ORF with uncertain function. Trimming removed 2 bases at V and 2 bases at J, with 7 bases between. This CDR3 has 13 residues. CDR3 sequence (DNA): TGCGCCAGCAGTCAAGACAGAACCTACGAGCAGTACTTC. It specifies CASSQDRTYEQYF.

J is TRBJ2-6 and V is TRBV27; the D gene is possibly TRBD2 (6 bases). There are 18 residues in the CDR3. Germline CDR1 MNHEY, CDR2 SMNVEV (reference sequence). V dropped 8 bases and J dropped 0 bases, with 20 bases sitting between them. CDR3 sequence (DNA): TGTGCCAGCGGGACTCCCGGGCCCTACCTCTCTGGGGCCAACGTCCTGACTTTC. Translated: CASGTPGPYLSGANVLTF.

This rearrangement joins TRBV23-1 to TRBJ2-5; no clear D. TRBV23-1 is an ORF for which the function is uncertain. CDR3 length: 13 amino acids. V lost 8 bases and J 8 bases, leaving 18 bases between the germline ends. The CDR3 bases are TGCGCCAGCCACGCGACCCGGAGACGAACCCAGTACTTC. It encodes CASHATRRRTQYF.

This clone was counted only a few times. The chain links TRBV2 to TRBJ1-6; TRBD1 matches 8 bases. The V and J ends lost 2 bases and 7 bases, in that order; junction bases with no gene match: 4. The CDR3 covers 15 residues. Germline V gene lookup returns CDR1 SNHLY and CDR2 FYNNEI. CDR3 bases: TGTGCCAGCAGTGAAAAGGGACAGGTGAATTCACCCCTCCACTTT. It codes for CASSEKGQVNSPLHF.

V and J are TRBV29-1 and TRBJ2-7, with D unresolved. V dropped 4 bases and J dropped 2 bases, with 12 bases sitting between them. CDR1 and CDR2 from the germline V gene are SQVTM and ANQGSEA. The CDR3 is made up of 13 amino acids. The CDR3: CSVGSNPPYEQYF. CDR3 DNA: TGCAGCGTTGGGAGTAATCCCCCCTACGAGCAGTACTTC.

This clone was detected a few times. J is TRBJ1-5 and V is TRBV3-1 (or the pseudogene TRBV3-2), with D perhaps TRBD1 (5 bases). V was clipped by 1 base and J by 9 bases, with 13 bases between them. Per the germline V gene, CDR1 is LGHDT and CDR2 is YNNKEL (reference sequence). This CDR3 has 14 residues. This CDR3 is CASSQAGTDRPQHF. DNA for the CDR3: TGTGCCAGCAGCCAAGCAGGGACTGATCGGCCCCAGCATTTT.

The V call is TRBV2, the J call TRBJ2-1, with 10 positions matching TRBD1. With V trimmed by 10 bases and J by 1 base, 7 bases remained unmatched. Germline loops: CDR1 SNHLY, CDR2 FYNNEI. The CDR3 is made up of 15 amino acids. CDR3 in amino acids: CATGLDRGSYNEQFF. The CDR3 bases are TGTGCCACGGGATTGGACAGGGGGTCCTACAATGAGCAGTTCTTC. Full variable domain (outside the CDR3, taken from reference TRBV2 and TRBJ2-1): EPEVTQTPSHQVTQMGQEVILRCVPISNHLYFYWYRQILGQKVEFLVSFYNNEISEKSEIFDDQFSVERPDGSNFTLKIRSTKLEDSAMYFCATGLDRGSYNEQFFGPGTRLTVL.

The chain uses TRBV7-9 and TRBJ1-5; no reliable D call. Deletions cut 5 bases from V and 0 bases from J, with 8 bases between. Germline CDR1 and CDR2: SEHNR and FQNEAQ (reference sequence). The CDR3 is made up of 14 amino acids. The CDR3 protein is CASSLDGSNQPQHF. DNA of the CDR3: TGTGCCAGCAGCCTAGACGGTAGCAATCAGCCCCAGCATTTT.

The chain combines TRBV18 with TRBJ2-2, with D possibly matching TRBD2 (5 bases). CDR3 length: 17 residues. The V end lost 3 bases, the J end lost 1 base, and 15 bases lay between the germline ends. CDR1 is KGHSH, CDR2 LQKENI, per germline. In DNA form, the CDR3 reads TGTGCCAGCTCACCTCTGCGGCAGGCGGGGAACACCGGGGAGCTGTTTTTT. Its translation: CASSPLRQAGNTGELFF. The full variable domain, in which reference TRBV18 and TRBJ2-2 provide the parts outside the CDR3, is NAGVMQNPRHLVRRRGQEARLRCSPMKGHSHVYWYRQLPEEGLKFMVYLQKENIIDESGMPKERFSAEFPKEGPSILRIQQVVRGDSAAYFCASSPLRQAGNTGELFFGEGSRLTVL.

The CDR3 DNA follows: TGTGCCACTCAAACAGGGACCAACACTGAAGCTTTCTTT. Amino acids: CATQTGTNTEAFF. This chain uses TRBV15 with TRBJ1-1; possible D gene TRBD1, 6 bases. Germline CDR1 LNHNV, CDR2 YYDKDF (reference sequence). CDR3 length: 13 residues. The ends were cut back, 9 bases at V and 2 bases at J, with 13 bases in the middle.